This entry describes one T cell receptor beta chain. As yet, its antigen is unknown. The sample is drawn from a study of CD8 T cells in ankylosing spondylitis. General study results and limits: Significant enrichment of disease-linked clones was reportedly seen in matched ankylosing spondylitis synovial fluid.

Libraries for TCR beta were made by quantitative 5'-RACE with molecular barcodes. TCRdb ran MiXCR on the 5' RACE reads and lists one entry per CDR3 protein. The sample yields 90,000 to 120,000 distinct CDR3 sequences, 24% seen once. Trimming cost V 7 bases and J 3 bases, with 21 bases left between them. CDR1 is MNHNS, CDR2 SASEGT, per germline. The CDR3 has 16 amino acids. Sequenced sample: synovial fluid, either unsorted or a sorted T cell fraction (not recorded which). This TCR derives from a male donor with ankylosing spondylitis. The V gene is TRBV6-1, the J gene TRBJ1-1, with no clear D. CDR3 in amino acids: CASTIYKTEYDTEAFF. DNA of the CDR3: TGTGCCAGCACCATTTATAAGACGGAATACGACACTGAAGCTTTCTTT.